This TCR beta chain was captured by sequencing in a study of blood T cell repertoires in COVID-19. Study context: Samples representing acute and convalescent COVID-19 were sourced from the United States, Italy and Spain. PBMCs, B-cell-depleted T cells, or T cells provided the cDNA or gDNA that made up the material.

The ends lost 4 bases at V and 1 base at J; junction bases unmatched: 3. The V gene's germline CDR1 is SGHDN and CDR2 FVKESK. The CDR3 sequence is 14 residues long. As processed by the authors: For nucleated cells, counts were estimated from reference gene primer amplification. Data came from immunoSEQ multiplex PCR; TCRdb stores just in-frame clones and leaves some out. V and J calls and clone size are copied from that table; D and trimming were computed from the DNA. The data hold roughly 230,000 clones, with about 80% observed a single time. This clonotype was sampled from a woman aged 45-60 years with acute or convalescent COVID-19. The chain combines TRBV14 with TRBJ2-7, with 8 bases aligning to TRBD1. The sequenced sample consisted of peripheral blood. The CDR3 sequence is CASSRTGLSYEQYF. The DNA of the CDR3 is TGTGCCAGCAGCCGGACAGGGTTGTCCTACGAGCAGTACTTC.